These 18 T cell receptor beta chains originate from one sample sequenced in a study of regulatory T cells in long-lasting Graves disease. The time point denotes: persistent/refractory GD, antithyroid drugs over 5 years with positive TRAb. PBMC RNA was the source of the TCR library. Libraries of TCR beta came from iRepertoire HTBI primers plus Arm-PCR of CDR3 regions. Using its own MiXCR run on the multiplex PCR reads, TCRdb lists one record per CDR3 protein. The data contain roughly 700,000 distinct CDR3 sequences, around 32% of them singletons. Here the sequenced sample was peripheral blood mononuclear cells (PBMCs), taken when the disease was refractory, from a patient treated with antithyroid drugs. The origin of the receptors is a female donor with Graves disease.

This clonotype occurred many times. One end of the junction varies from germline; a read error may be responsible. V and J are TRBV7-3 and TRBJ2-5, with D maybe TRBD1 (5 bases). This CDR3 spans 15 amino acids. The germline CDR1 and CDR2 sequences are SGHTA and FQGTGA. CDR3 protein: CASSPEGAEQETQYF. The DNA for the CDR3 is TGCGCCAGCAGCCCTGAAGGGGCAGAGCAAGAGACCCAGTACTTC.

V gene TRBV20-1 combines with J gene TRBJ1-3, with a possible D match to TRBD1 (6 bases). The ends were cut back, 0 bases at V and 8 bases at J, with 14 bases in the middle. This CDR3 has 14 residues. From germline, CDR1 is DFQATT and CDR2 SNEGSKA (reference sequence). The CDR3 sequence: CSARDRGAGDTIYF. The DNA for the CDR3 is TGCAGTGCTAGAGATCGGGGGGCAGGTGACACCATATATTTT.

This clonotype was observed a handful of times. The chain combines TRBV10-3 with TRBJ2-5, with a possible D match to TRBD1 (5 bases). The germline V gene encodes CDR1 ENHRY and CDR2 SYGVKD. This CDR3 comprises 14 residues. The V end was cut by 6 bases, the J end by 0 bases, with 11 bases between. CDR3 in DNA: TGTGCCATCAGGACCGACAGTAACCAAGAGACCCAGTACTTC. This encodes CAIRTDSNQETQYF.

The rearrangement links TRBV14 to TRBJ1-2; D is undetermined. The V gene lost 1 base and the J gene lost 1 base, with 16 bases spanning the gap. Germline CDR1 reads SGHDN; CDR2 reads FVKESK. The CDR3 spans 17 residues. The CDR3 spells CASSQVGGSVLNYGYTF. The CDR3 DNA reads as TGTGCCAGCAGCCAAGTGGGCGGGAGCGTCCTTAACTATGGCTACACCTTC.

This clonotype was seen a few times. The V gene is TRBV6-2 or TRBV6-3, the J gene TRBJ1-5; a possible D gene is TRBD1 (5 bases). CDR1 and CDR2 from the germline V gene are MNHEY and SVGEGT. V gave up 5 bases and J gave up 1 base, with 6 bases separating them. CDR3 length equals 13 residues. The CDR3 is CASSGHSNQPQHF. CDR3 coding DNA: TGTGCCAGCAGTGGACACAGCAATCAGCCCCAGCATTTT.

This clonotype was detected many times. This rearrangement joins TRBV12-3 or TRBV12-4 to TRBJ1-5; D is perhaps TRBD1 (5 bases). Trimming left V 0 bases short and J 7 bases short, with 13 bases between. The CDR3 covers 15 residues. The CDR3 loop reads CASSLAIGGGQPQHF. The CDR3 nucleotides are TGTGCCAGCAGTTTAGCAATAGGCGGGGGACAGCCCCAGCATTTT.

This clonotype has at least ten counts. In DNA form, the CDR3 reads TGTGCCAGCAGCTTAGATGGGACCCTGGGTGAAAAACTGTTTTTT. This translates into CASSLDGTLGEKLFF. V is TRBV7-2 and J is TRBJ1-4, with TRBD1 as a possible D gene (5 bases). V was trimmed by 1 base and J by 7 bases, leaving 13 bases between them. Germline loops: CDR1 SGHTA, CDR2 FQGNSA. This CDR3 comprises 15 residues.

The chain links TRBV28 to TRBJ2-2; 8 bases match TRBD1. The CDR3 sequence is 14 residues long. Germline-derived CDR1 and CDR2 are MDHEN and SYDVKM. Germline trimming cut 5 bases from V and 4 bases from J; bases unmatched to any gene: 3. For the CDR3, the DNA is TGTGCCAGCAGTGCAGGGGGCACCACCGGGGAGCTGTTTTTT. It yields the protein CASSAGGTTGELFF.

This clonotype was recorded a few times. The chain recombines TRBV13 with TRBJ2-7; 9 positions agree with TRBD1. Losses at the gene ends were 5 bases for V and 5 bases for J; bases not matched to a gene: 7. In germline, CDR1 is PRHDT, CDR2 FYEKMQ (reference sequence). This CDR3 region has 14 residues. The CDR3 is CASSDGTGRDEQYF. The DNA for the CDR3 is TGTGCCAGCAGCGACGGGACAGGGCGGGACGAGCAGTACTTC.

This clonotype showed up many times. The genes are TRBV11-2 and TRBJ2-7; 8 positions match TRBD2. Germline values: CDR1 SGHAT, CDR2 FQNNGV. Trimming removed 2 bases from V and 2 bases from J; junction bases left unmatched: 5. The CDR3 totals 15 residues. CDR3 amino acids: CASSLTSGVTYEQYF. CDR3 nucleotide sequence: TGTGCCAGCAGCTTAACTAGCGGAGTTACCTACGAGCAGTACTTC. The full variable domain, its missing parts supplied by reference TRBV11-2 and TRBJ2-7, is EAGVAQSPRYKIIEKRQSVAFWCNPISGHATLYWYQQILGQGPKLLIQFQNNGVVDDSQLPKDRFSAERLKGVDSTLKIQPAKLEDSAVYLCASSLTSGVTYEQYFGPGTRLTVT.

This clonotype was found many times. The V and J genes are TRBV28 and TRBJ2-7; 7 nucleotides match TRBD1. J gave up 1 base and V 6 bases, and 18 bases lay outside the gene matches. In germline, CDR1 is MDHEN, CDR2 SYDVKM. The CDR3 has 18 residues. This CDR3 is CASSNTGAPSPKSYEQYF. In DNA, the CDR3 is TGTGCCAGCAGCAATACAGGGGCCCCATCTCCTAAGTCCTACGAGCAGTACTTC.

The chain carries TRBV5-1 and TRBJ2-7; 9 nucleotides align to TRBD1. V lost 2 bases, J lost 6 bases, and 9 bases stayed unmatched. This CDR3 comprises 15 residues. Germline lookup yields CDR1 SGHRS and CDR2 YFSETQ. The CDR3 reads CASSFAGQGSGEQYF. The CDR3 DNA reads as TGCGCCAGCAGCTTCGCGGGACAGGGTTCGGGCGAGCAGTACTTC.

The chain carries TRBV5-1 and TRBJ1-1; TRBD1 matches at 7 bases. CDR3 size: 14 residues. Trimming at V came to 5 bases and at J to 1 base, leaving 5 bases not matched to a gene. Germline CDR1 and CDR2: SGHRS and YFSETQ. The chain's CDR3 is CASSPKGANTEAFF. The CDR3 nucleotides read TGCGCCAGCAGTCCCAAGGGGGCGAACACTGAAGCTTTCTTT.

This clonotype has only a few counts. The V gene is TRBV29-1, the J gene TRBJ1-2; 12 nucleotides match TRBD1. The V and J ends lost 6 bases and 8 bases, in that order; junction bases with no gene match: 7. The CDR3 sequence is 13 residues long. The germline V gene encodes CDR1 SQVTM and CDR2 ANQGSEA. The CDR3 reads CSVLGQGARGYTF. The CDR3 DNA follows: TGCAGCGTCCTGGGACAGGGGGCTAGAGGCTACACCTTC.

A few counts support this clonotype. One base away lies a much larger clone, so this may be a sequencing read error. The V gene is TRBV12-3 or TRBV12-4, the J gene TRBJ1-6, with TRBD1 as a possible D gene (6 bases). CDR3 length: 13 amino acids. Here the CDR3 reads CATSTRGNSPLHF. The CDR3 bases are TGTGCCACCAGTACCAGGGGTAATTCACCCCTCCACTTT.

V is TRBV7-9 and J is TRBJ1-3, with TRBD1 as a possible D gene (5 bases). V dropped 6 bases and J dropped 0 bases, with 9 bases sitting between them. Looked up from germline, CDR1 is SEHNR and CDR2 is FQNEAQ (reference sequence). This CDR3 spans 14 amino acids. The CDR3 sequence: CASRPGHSGNTIYF. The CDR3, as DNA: TGTGCCAGCAGACCAGGGCACTCTGGAAACACCATATATTTT.

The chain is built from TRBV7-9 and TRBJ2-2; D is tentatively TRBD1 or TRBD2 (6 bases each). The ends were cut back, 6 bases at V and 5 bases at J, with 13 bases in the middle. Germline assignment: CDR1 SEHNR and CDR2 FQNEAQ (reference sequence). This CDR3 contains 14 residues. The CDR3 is CASRGGETTGELFF. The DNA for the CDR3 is TGTGCCAGCAGGGGGGGCGAGACGACCGGGGAGCTGTTTTTT.

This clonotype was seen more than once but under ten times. The CDR3 region is CASSFRAGSNQPQHF. The CDR3 region has the DNA TGTGCCAGCAGCTTCCGGGCGGGAAGCAATCAGCCCCAGCATTTT. The chain combines TRBV2 with TRBJ1-5; D not certain. Germline CDR1 reads SNHLY; CDR2 reads FYNNEI. The CDR3 spans 15 residues. The V gene lost 6 bases and the J gene lost 1 base, with 13 bases spanning the gap.